This T cell receptor beta chain was obtained from a study of breast tumors, draining lymph nodes, adjacent tissues. This clonotype has at least ten counts. Antigen specificity is unknown. This CDR3 contains 14 residues. The junction had 2 bases not matched to a gene; V was cut back by 5 bases and J by 6 bases. Germline-derived CDR1 and CDR2 are SGHNT and YENEEA. TCRdb fed the multiplex PCR reads into MiXCR, producing one record per CDR3 protein. Of about 80,000 distinct CDR3 sequences detected, approximately 20% appear once; the ten largest clones hold about 2.5%. The lymph nodes were axillary draining lymph nodes from breast cancer patients. Study results and limitations: Tumors had less TCR diversity than lymph nodes, more than nontumor tissue. Data only fit, rather than demonstrated, lymph node origin of most tumor T cells.

This sequence joins TRBV11-3 and TRBJ2-1; 12 positions agree with TRBD2. This TCR was recovered from a female donor with breast cancer. Some clones in this sample may be carry-over from other donors' samples. Specimen: axillary lymph node tissue. The CDR3 DNA is TGTGCCAGCAGCCGGACTAGCGGGGCCAATGAGCAGTTCTTC. It codes for CASSRTSGANEQFF.